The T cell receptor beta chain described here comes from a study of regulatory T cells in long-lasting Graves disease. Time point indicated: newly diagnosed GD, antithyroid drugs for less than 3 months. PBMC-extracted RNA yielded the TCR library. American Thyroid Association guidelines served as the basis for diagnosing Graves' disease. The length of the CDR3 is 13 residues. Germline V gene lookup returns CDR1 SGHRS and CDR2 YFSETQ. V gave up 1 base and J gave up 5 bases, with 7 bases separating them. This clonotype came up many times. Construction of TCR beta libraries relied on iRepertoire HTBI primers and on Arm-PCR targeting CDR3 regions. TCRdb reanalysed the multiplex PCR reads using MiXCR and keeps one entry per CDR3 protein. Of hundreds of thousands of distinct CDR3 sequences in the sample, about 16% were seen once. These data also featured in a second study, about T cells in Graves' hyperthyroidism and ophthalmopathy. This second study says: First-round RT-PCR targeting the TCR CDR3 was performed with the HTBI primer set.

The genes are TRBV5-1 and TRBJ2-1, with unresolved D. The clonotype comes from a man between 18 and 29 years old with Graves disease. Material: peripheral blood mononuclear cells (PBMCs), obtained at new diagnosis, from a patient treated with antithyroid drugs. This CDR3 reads CASSLRANNEQFF. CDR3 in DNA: TGCGCCAGCAGCTTGCGGGCCAACAATGAGCAGTTCTTC.